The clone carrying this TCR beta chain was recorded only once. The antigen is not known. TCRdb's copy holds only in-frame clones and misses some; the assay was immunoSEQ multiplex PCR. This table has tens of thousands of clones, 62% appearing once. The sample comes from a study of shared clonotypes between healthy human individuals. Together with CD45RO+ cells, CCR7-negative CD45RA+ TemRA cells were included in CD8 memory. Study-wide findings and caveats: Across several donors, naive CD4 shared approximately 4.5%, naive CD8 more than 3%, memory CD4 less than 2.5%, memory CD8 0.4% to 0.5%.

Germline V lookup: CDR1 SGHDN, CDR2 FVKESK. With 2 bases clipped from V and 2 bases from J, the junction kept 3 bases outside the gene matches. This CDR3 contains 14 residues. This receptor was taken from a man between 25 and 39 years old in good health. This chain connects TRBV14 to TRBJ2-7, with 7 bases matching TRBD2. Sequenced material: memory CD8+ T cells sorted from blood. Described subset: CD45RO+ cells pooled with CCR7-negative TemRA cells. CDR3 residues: CASSQLAAPYEQYF. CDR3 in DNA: TGTGCCAGCAGCCAACTAGCGGCCCCCTACGAGCAGTACTTC. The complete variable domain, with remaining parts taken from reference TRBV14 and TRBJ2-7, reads EAGVTQFPSHSVIEKGQTVTLRCDPISGHDNLYWYRRVMGKEIKFLLHFVKESKQDESGMPNNRFLAERTGGTYSTLKVQPAELEDSGVYFCASSQLAAPYEQYFGPGTRLTVT.